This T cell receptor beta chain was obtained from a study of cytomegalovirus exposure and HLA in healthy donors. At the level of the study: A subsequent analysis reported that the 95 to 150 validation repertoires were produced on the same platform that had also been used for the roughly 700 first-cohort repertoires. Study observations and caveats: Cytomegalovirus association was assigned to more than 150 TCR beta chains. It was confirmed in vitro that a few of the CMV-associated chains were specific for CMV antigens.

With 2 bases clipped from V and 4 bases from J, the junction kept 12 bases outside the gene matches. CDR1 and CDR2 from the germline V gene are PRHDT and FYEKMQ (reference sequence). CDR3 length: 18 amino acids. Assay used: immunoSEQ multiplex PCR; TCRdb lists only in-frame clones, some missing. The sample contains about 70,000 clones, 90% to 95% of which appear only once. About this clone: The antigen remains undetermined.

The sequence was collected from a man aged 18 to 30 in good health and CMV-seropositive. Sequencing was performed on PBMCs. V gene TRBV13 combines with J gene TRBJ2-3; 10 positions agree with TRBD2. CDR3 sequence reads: CASSLSPPLAGVSDTQYF. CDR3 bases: TGTGCCAGCAGCTTATCCCCCCCGCTAGCGGGAGTTTCAGATACGCAGTATTTT.